The next 26 T cell receptor beta chains were all read from a single sample in a study of blood T cell repertoires in COVID-19. TCRdb's table, derived via immunoSEQ multiplex PCR, lists solely in-frame clones and lacks some. Of about 120,000 clones in the sample, about nine tenths were seen once. Sequences were obtained from peripheral blood. All receptors derive from a human donor with active COVID-19. The donor label of this sample is uncertain.

The chain carries TRBV7-2 and TRBJ2-7; 8 bases map to TRBD1. Trimming took 0 bases from V and 3 from J; bases not matched to a gene: 4. In germline, CDR1 is SGHTA, CDR2 FQGNSA. The CDR3 is made up of 15 amino acids. The chain's CDR3 is CASSLARGPSYEQYF. As DNA, the CDR3 is TGTGCCAGCAGCTTAGCCAGGGGGCCTAGCTACGAGCAGTACTTC.

The sample holds one count of this clone. The chain carries TRBV5-1 and TRBJ2-7; 9 bases are shared with TRBD1. Germline-derived CDR1 and CDR2 are SGHRS and YFSETQ. V lost 2 bases and J lost 2; bases outside the gene matches: 5. The CDR3 totals 15 residues. The DNA of the CDR3 is TGCGCCAGCAGCTTATGGACAGGGGAACCCTACGAGCAGTACTTC. Translation: CASSLWTGEPYEQYF.

The chain recombines TRBV19 with TRBJ1-2; D ambiguous. The CDR3 covers 13 residues. V shed 9 bases and J shed 0 bases, with 11 bases lying between them. Looked up from germline, CDR1 is LNHDA and CDR2 is SQIVND (reference sequence). CDR3 sequence (DNA): TGTGCCAGCCTTTCCTTCCCTAACTATGGCTACACCTTC. This codes for CASLSFPNYGYTF.

The chain recombines TRBV7-8 with TRBJ2-3, with 11 bases lining up with TRBD2. Germline CDR1 SGHVS, CDR2 FQNEAQ. After removal of 4 bases from V and 3 bases from J, the junction contained 3 bases not matched to a gene. The CDR3 is 15 residues long. CDR3 in DNA: TGTGCCAGCAGCTCAATAGCGGGGGGGACAGATACGCAGTATTTT. Its protein product is CASSSIAGGTDTQYF.

The V and J genes are TRBV5-5 and TRBJ1-6, with D perhaps TRBD1 (5 bases). There are 17 residues in the CDR3. Germline V gene lookup returns CDR1 SGHKS and CDR2 YYEKEE (reference sequence). Trimming left V 0 bases short and J 10 bases short, with 20 bases between. The CDR3 loop reads CASSLVKGTAAYSPLHF. CDR3 DNA sequence: TGTGCCAGCAGCTTGGTAAAGGGGACTGCCGCCTACTCACCCCTCCACTTT.

The chain combines TRBV11-2 with TRBJ1-2; tentative D call: TRBD1 (5 bases). Germline CDR1 reads SGHAT; CDR2 reads FQNNGV. This CDR3 has 14 amino acids. Trimming removed 5 bases at V and 7 bases at J, with 17 bases between. The CDR3: CASSTQPGVLGYTF. CDR3 DNA: TGTGCCAGCAGCACCCAACCGGGGGTTCTTGGCTACACCTTC. The full variable domain, rest sourced from reference TRBV11-2 and TRBJ1-2, is EAGVAQSPRYKIIEKRQSVAFWCNPISGHATLYWYQQILGQGPKLLIQFQNNGVVDDSQLPKDRFSAERLKGVDSTLKIQPAKLEDSAVYLCASSTQPGVLGYTFGSGTRLTVV.

The chain couples TRBV28 to TRBJ1-2; D may be TRBD1 (5 bases). The CDR3 is 12 amino acids. Germline CDR1 MDHEN, CDR2 SYDVKM. Trimming took off 6 bases at V and 4 bases at J, with 9 bases between the two ends. As DNA, the CDR3 is TGTGCCAGCAGCTCGGACACCTATGGCTACACCTTC. It translates to CASSSDTYGYTF.

This clone was seen once. V is TRBV6-5 and J is TRBJ1-2, with TRBD1 matching 7 bases. CDR3 length equals 15 residues. Trimming took 4 bases from V and 2 from J; bases not matched to a gene: 7. CDR1 and CDR2 (germline): MNHEY, SVGAGI. This CDR3 reads CASSSGRQGNYGYTF. CDR3 in DNA: TGTGCCAGCAGTTCGGGGAGACAGGGAAACTATGGCTACACCTTC.

The chain links TRBV7-3 to TRBJ2-5; D is uncertain. Germline loops: CDR1 SGHTA, CDR2 FQGTGA. The CDR3 is 13 residues long. The germline V and J ends were trimmed by 1 base and 5 bases, with 8 bases remaining between them. The CDR3 protein is CASSLSSLETQYF. The CDR3 DNA sequence: TGTGCCAGCAGCTTAAGTTCTTTGGAGACCCAGTACTTC.

This chain links TRBV5-1 with TRBJ1-1; TRBD1 aligns across 8 bases. This CDR3 is built from 16 residues. Losses at the gene ends were 0 bases for V and 0 bases for J; bases not matched to a gene: 4. Germline CDR1 and CDR2: SGHRS and YFSETQ. CDR3 region: CASSLVTGVVNTEAFF. CDR3 nucleotides: TGCGCCAGCAGCTTGGTGACAGGGGTGGTGAACACTGAAGCTTTCTTT. The full variable domain, its missing parts supplied by reference TRBV5-1 and TRBJ1-1, is KAGVTQTPRYLIKTRGQQVTLSCSPISGHRSVSWYQQTPGQGLQFLFEYFSETQRNKGNFPGRFSGRQFSNSRSEMNVSTLELGDSALYLCASSLVTGVVNTEAFFGQGTRLTVV.

The chain couples TRBV18 to TRBJ2-1, with 10 bases lining up with TRBD2. CDR1 is KGHSH and CDR2 is LQKENI in the germline V gene. This CDR3 comprises 17 residues. V was pared by 2 bases and J by 3 bases, with 7 bases of the junction left unmatched. The CDR3 sequence: CASSPIDSSGGYNEQFF. The CDR3 region has the DNA TGTGCCAGCTCACCAATCGATTCTAGCGGGGGCTACAATGAGCAGTTCTTC.

This clone is a singleton in its sample. The chain uses TRBV7-8 and TRBJ2-3; 8 bases match TRBD1. The CDR3 runs to 15 residues. After removal of 0 bases from V and 4 bases from J, the junction contained 3 bases not matched to a gene. Germline-derived CDR1 and CDR2 are SGHVS and FQNEAQ. The CDR3 region is CASSLASDRADTQYF. The CDR3 nucleotides are TGTGCCAGCAGCTTAGCATCGGACAGGGCAGATACGCAGTATTTT.

The chain combines TRBV19 with TRBJ1-1; a weak D match, TRBD1 (5 bases). There are 15 residues in the CDR3. In germline, CDR1 is LNHDA, CDR2 SQIVND (reference sequence). The V and J ends lost 3 bases and 2 bases respectively, with 13 bases between them. The CDR3 loop is CASSMLAGPNTEAFF. The CDR3 DNA reads TGTGCCAGTAGTATGTTAGCAGGGCCCAACACTGAAGCTTTCTTT.

The V and J genes are TRBV25-1 and TRBJ2-7, with a possible D match to TRBD1 (5 bases). Germline CDR1 MGHDK, CDR2 SYGVNS. V lost 3 bases, J lost 4 bases, and 7 bases lay in between. The CDR3 runs to 12 residues. The CDR3 sequence: CASSEQGYEQYF. CDR3 sequence (DNA): TGTGCCAGCAGTGAGCAGGGTTACGAGCAGTACTTC.

With regard to this clone: Other DNA sequences of this sample code for an identical CDR3. The chain recombines TRBV6-5 with TRBJ1-2; TRBD1 agrees at 10 bases. This CDR3 has 15 amino acids. V lost 1 base, J lost 7 bases, and 6 bases stayed unmatched. Germline CDR1 reads MNHEY; CDR2 reads SVGAGI. CDR3 region: CASSYLRQGAGGYTF. The DNA for the CDR3 is TGTGCCAGCAGTTACTTACGACAGGGGGCAGGTGGCTACACCTTC.

This clone is a singleton in its sample. This sample also contains other DNA sequences that code for the same CDR3. The genes are TRBV18 and TRBJ2-7; D remains unclear. CDR1 KGHSH and CDR2 LQKENI come from the germline V gene. CDR3 length: 14 amino acids. Deletions cut 2 bases from V and 1 base from J, with 9 bases between. The CDR3 sequence: CASSPTTQSYEQYF. In DNA, the CDR3 is TGTGCCAGCTCACCAACGACACAATCCTACGAGCAGTACTTC.

The genes are TRBV6-5 and TRBJ1-1, with 10 bases lining up with TRBD1. CDR1 and CDR2 (germline): MNHEY, SVGAGI. V lost 6 bases to trimming and J lost 4 bases; unmatched junction nucleotides: 8. The CDR3 sequence is 15 residues long. CDR3 DNA sequence: TGTGCCAGCAGGGGACAGGGGAAGGGCGTCACTGAAGCTTTCTTT. Residues: CASRGQGKGVTEAFF.

In its sample, this clone was seen once. CDR3 bases: TGTGCCAGCAGCCCACTTAACTACCTCAATGAGCAGTTCTTC. Its translation: CASSPLNYLNEQFF. The V and J genes are TRBV11-2 and TRBJ2-1, with D uncertain. Germline values: CDR1 SGHAT, CDR2 FQNNGV. The CDR3 totals 14 residues. V was trimmed by 5 bases and J by 6 bases, leaving 14 bases between them.

The V and J genes are TRBV5-1 and TRBJ2-7, with TRBD1 matching 8 bases. V shed 4 bases and J 3 bases; nucleotides not matched to a gene: 9. From germline, CDR1 is SGHRS and CDR2 YFSETQ. This CDR3 is built from 15 residues. The CDR3 region is CASSLDGGQDYEQYF. The CDR3 DNA follows: TGCGCCAGCAGCCTCGACGGGGGACAGGACTACGAGCAGTACTTC.

The CDR3 DNA sequence: TGTGCCAGCAGCTCCAGGGGCGGAGGTTCACCCCTCCACTTT. Its translation is CASSSRGGGSPLHF. The V call is TRBV9, the J call TRBJ1-6, with a weak D call TRBD1 (6 bases). Germline V gene sequence: CDR1 SGDLS, CDR2 YYNGEE. The CDR3 has 14 amino acids. Trimming removed 4 bases at V and 9 bases at J, with 14 bases between. Using reference TRBV9 and TRBJ1-6 for the parts outside the CDR3, the full variable domain is DSGVTQTPKHLITATGQRVTLRCSPRSGDLSVYWYQQSLDQGLQFLIQYYNGEERAKGNILERFSAQQFPDLHSELNLSSLELGDSALYFCASSSRGGGSPLHFGNGTRLTVT.

This clone was seen once. This sequence joins TRBV6-2 or TRBV6-3 and TRBJ2-1, with 8 bases matching TRBD2. This CDR3 comprises 15 residues. Germline trimming cut 5 bases from V and 7 bases from J; bases unmatched to any gene: 10. The germline V gene has CDR1 MNHEY and CDR2 SVGEGT. The CDR3 DNA follows: TGTGCCAGCAGTCTCCCTCGGGGGGGGACGAATGAGCAGTTCTTC. The encoded protein is CASSLPRGGTNEQFF.

This sequence joins TRBV2 and TRBJ1-4, with 7 bases matching TRBD1. Per germline, CDR1 SNHLY and CDR2 FYNNEI. After removal of 6 bases from V and 0 bases from J, the junction contained 10 bases not matched to a gene. CDR3 length equals 17 residues. The CDR3 region has the DNA TGTGCCAGCAGATTGGACAGGAGGGCGACAACTAATGAAAAACTGTTTTTT. This translates into CASRLDRRATTNEKLFF. Variable domain in full (rest from reference TRBV2 and TRBJ1-4): EPEVTQTPSHQVTQMGQEVILRCVPISNHLYFYWYRQILGQKVEFLVSFYNNEISEKSEIFDDQFSVERPDGSNFTLKIRSTKLEDSAMYFCASRLDRRATTNEKLFFGSGTQLSVL.

The genes are TRBV6-5 and TRBJ2-7, with 7 bases aligning to TRBD1. This CDR3 has 14 amino acids. Trimming cost V 5 bases and J 2 bases; bases outside gene matches: 6. The germline V gene encodes CDR1 MNHEY and CDR2 SVGAGI. The CDR3 loop reads CASSPGQVAYEQYF. The CDR3 DNA sequence: TGTGCCAGCAGTCCAGGACAGGTAGCCTACGAGCAGTACTTC.

The chain carries TRBV10-3 and TRBJ2-7; no clear D gene. The CDR3 has 11 amino acids. Germline V gene data show CDR1 as ENHRY and CDR2 as SYGVKD. The ends were cut back, 3 bases at V and 5 bases at J, with 5 bases in the middle. The CDR3 reads CAISDADEQYF. For the CDR3, the DNA is TGTGCCATCAGTGACGCGGACGAGCAGTACTTC.

CDR3 protein: CASSLVSSAQYF. The CDR3 DNA follows: TGTGCCAGCAGCTTAGTTTCGAGCGCCCAGTACTTC. This chain joins TRBV7-2 and TRBJ2-5; D uncertain. Germline CDR1 SGHTA, CDR2 FQGNSA. V lost 1 base and J 9 bases, leaving 9 bases between the germline ends. The CDR3 has 12 amino acids.

Comments on this clone: The junction shows a germline mismatch at one end, possibly a read error. This sequence joins TRBV6-5 and TRBJ2-7; D perhaps matches TRBD1 (6 bases). Germline V gene sequence: CDR1 MNHEY, CDR2 SVGAGI. This CDR3 is built from 15 residues. The CDR3 loop reads CASSYGGQSSSEQYF. In DNA form, the CDR3 reads TGTGCCAGCAGTTACGGTGGACAGTCCTCCTCCGAGCAGTACTTC.